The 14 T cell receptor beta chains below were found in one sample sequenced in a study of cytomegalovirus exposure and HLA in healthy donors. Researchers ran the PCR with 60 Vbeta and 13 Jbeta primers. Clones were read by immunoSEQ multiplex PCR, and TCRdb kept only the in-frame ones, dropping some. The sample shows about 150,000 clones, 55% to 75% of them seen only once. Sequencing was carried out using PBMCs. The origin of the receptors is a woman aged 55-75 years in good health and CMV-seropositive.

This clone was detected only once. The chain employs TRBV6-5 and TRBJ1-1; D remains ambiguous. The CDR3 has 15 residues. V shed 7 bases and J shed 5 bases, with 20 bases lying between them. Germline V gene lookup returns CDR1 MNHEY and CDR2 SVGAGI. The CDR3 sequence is CASTPVLSRRTEAFF. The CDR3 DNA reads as TGTGCCAGCACCCCCGTCCTTTCGAGGCGGACTGAAGCTTTCTTT.

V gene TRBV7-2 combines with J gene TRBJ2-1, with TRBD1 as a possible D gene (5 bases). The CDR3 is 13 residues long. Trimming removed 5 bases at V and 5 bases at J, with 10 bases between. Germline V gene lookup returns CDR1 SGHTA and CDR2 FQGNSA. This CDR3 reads CASSPWGNNEQFF. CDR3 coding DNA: TGTGCCAGCAGCCCCTGGGGCAACAATGAGCAGTTCTTC.

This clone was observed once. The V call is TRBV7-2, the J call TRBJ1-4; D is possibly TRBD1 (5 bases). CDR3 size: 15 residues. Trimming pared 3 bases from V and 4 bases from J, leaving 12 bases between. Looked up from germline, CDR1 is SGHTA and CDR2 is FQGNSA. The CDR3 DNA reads TGTGCCAGCAGCTTCCTGGGGCAGTATAATGAAAAACTGTTTTTT. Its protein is CASSFLGQYNEKLFF.

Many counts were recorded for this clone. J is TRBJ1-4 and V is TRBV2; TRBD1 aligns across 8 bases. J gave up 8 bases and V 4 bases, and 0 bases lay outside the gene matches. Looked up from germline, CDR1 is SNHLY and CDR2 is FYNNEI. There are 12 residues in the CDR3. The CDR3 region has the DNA TGTGCCAGCAGTGGGACAGGGGAAAAACTGTTTTTT. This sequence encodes CASSGTGEKLFF.

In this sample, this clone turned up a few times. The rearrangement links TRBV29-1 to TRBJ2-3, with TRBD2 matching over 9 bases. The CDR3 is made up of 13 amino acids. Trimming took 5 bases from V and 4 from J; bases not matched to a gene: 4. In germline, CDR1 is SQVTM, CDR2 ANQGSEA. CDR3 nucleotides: TGCAGCGTTCCAGCGGGAGGACCAGATACGCAGTATTTT. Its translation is CSVPAGGPDTQYF.

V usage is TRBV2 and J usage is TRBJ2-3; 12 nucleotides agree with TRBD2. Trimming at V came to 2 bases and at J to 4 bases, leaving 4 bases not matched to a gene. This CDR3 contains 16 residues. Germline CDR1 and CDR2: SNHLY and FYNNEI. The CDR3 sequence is CASSERLAGAADTQYF. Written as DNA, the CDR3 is TGTGCCAGCAGTGAACGACTAGCGGGAGCAGCAGATACGCAGTATTTT.

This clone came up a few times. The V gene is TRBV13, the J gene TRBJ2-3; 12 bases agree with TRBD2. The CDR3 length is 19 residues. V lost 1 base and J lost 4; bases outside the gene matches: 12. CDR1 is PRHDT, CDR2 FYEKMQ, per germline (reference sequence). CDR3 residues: CASSLARWTSGMSADTQYF. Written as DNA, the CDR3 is TGTGCCAGCAGCTTAGCCCGCTGGACTAGCGGGATGTCGGCAGATACGCAGTATTTT.

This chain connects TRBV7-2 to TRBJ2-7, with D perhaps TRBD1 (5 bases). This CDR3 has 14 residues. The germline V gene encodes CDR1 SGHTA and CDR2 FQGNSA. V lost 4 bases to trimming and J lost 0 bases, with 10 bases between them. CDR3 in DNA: TGTGCCAGCAGCTCCCTGACAGTCTCCTACGAGCAGTACTTC. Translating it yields CASSSLTVSYEQYF.

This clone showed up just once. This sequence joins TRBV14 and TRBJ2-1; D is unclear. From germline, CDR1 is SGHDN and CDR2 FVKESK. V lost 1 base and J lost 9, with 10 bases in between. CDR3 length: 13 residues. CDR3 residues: CASSQVLAGEQFF. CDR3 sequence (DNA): TGTGCCAGCAGCCAAGTTCTCGCAGGTGAGCAGTTCTTC.

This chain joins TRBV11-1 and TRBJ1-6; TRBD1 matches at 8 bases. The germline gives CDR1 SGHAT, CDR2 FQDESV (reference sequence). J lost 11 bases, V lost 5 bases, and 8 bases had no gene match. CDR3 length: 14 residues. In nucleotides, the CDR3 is TGTGCCAGCAGCCTAAGGACAGGGACGGCACCCCTCCACTTT. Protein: CASSLRTGTAPLHF.

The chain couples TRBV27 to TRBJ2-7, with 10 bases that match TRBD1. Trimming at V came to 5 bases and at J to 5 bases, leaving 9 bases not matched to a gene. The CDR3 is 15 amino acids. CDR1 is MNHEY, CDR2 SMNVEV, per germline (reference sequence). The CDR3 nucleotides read TGTGCCAGCAGTCCCCGACAGGGGGCGCACAACGAGCAGTACTTC. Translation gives CASSPRQGAHNEQYF.

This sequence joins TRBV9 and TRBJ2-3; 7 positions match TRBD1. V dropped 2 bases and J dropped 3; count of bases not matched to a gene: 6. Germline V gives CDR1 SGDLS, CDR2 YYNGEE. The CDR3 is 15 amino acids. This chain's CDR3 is CASSVGQGVTDTQYF. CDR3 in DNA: TGTGCCAGCAGCGTGGGGCAGGGGGTAACAGATACGCAGTATTTT.

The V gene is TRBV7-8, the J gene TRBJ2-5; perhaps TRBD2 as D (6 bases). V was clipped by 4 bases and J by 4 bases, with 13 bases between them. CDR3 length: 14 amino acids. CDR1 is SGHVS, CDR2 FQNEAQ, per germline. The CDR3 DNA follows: TGTGCCAGCAGCTCGCGGAGGGTCCCAGAGACCCAGTACTTC. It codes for CASSSRRVPETQYF.

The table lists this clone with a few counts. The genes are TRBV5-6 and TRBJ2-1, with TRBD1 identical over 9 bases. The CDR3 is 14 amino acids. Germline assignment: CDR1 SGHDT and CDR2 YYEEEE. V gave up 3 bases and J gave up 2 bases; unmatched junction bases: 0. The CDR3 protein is CASSWTGAYNEQFF. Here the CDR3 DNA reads TGTGCCAGCAGCTGGACAGGGGCCTACAATGAGCAGTTCTTC.